This T cell receptor (beta chain) was obtained from a study of CD8+ T cells in alopecia areata. Points from the study as a whole: Researchers report lesional scalp, most notably alopecia totalis/universalis, outstripped normal scalp in clonality. TCR sharing across patients was less clear than in mice, possibly HLA-related.

Isolated RNA was reverse transcribed into cDNA used as the sequencing template. Profiled with immunoSEQ multiplex PCR; TCRdb holds only in-frame clones, not every one. The sample records 140,000 to 150,000 clones, about 60% being singletons. The length of the CDR3 is 12 residues. Germline V CDR1 and CDR2: GTSNPN, SVGIG (reference sequence). Concerning this clone: Its antigen is currently unknown. One junction end does not reproduce the germline sequence, and a read error may be involved.

The source is a human donor with alopecia areata. The sample here was CD4+ T cells sorted from blood, taken at week 0. The gene calls are TRBV30 and TRBJ2-7; 7 bases line up with TRBD1. The CDR3 sequence is CAWSMTGYGSNF. The CDR3 DNA sequence: TGTGCCTGGAGTATGACAGGGTACGGGTCGAACTTC.